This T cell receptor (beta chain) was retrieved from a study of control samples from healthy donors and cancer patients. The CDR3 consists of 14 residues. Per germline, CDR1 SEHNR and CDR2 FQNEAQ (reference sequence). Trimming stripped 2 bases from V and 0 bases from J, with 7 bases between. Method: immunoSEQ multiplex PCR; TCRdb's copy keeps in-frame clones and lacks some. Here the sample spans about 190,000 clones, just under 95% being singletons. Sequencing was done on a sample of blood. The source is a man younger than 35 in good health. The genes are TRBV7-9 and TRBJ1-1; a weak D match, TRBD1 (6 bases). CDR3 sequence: CASSLQGLNTEAFF. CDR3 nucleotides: TGTGCCAGCAGCTTACAGGGGTTGAACACTGAAGCTTTCTTT. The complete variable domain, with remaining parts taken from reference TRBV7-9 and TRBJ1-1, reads DTGVSQNPRHKITKRGQNVTFRCDPISEHNRLYWYRQTLGQGPEFLTYFQNEAQLEKSRLLSDRFSAERPKGSFSTLEIQRTEQGDSAMYLCASSLQGLNTEAFFGQGTRLTVV.